These T cell receptor beta chains were read from a single sample in a study of T-cell memory formation after mild COVID-19. TCRdb re-called the 5' RACE reads with MiXCR, one entry per CDR3 protein. The table shows 200,000 to 250,000 distinct CDR3 sequences, with about 10% occurring only once. Specimen: PBMCs or a T cell subset sorted from them (not recorded which). The origin of the receptors is a man aged 18 to 30 who had mild COVID-19 (a few samples of this study predate the infection). Cell type and time point are not known. Both conserved end residues are part of each CDR3. A D gene is named only where the DNA matches it firmly. Clone size appears in some rows only: once, few, many, or a class for an expanded clone.

TRBV12-3/TRBV12-4	-	TRBJ1-5	-	CASSLLEGQPQHF	TGTGCCAGCAGTTTATTGGAGGGGCAGCCCCAGCATTTT
TRBV4-3	-	TRBJ2-3	-	CASSQRVADTQYF	TGCGCCAGCAGCCAAAGGGTGGCAGATACGCAGTATTTT
TRBV7-2	-	TRBJ2-7	-	CASRGQWQEEQYF	TGTGCCAGCAGGGGCCAATGGCAGGAGGAGCAGTACTTC
TRBV6-2/TRBV6-3	-	TRBJ2-5	TRBD2	CASSQGTTSGGQETQYF	TGTGCCAGCAGTCAGGGCACAACTAGCGGGGGACAAGAGACCCAGTACTTC
TRBV29-1	-	TRBJ2-1	TRBD2	CSVSTSGFYNEQFF	TGCAGCGTTTCTACTAGCGGGTTTTACAATGAGCAGTTCTTC
TRBV4-3	few	TRBJ1-1	-	CASSLQRADSAFF	TGCGCCAGCAGCCTTCAAAGGGCGGATTCAGCTTTCTTT
TRBV7-9	few	TRBJ2-3	-	CASSSTQITDTQYF	TGTGCCAGCTCCTCTACGCAGATCACAGATACGCAGTATTTT
TRBV15	-	TRBJ2-7	-	CATSTRQGMTHEQYF	TGTGCCACCAGCACGAGGCAGGGAATGACCCACGAGCAGTACTTC
TRBV7-9	-	TRBJ2-7	-	CASSFWNSYEQYF	TGTGCCAGCAGCTTCTGGAATTCCTACGAGCAGTACTTC
TRBV5-5	few	TRBJ2-3	-	CASSSRKKGDTDTQYF	TGTGCCAGCAGCTCCCGGAAGAAGGGGGACACAGATACGCAGTATTTT
TRBV5-4	-	TRBJ2-3	TRBD1	CASRPGTGGEGTDTQYF	TGTGCCAGCAGGCCGGGGACAGGGGGCGAGGGCACAGATACGCAGTATTTT
TRBV9	many	TRBJ1-2	TRBD1	CASSLGQINYGYTF	TGTGCCAGCAGCTTGGGACAGATTAACTATGGCTACACCTTC
TRBV18	many	TRBJ1-4	TRBD1	CASSPLADRRNEKLFF	TGTGCCAGCTCACCACTGGCGGACAGGCGTAATGAAAAACTGTTTTTT
TRBV5-1	many	TRBJ2-2	-	CASSSGDSNTGELFF	TGCGCCAGCAGCTCGGGGGACTCGAACACCGGGGAGCTGTTTTTT
TRBV7-9	few	TRBJ2-5	TRBD2	CASSSQRLAGGKETQYF	TGTGCCAGCAGCTCCCAAAGATTAGCGGGGGGAAAAGAGACCCAGTACTTC
TRBV4-2	few	TRBJ2-3	-	CASSQTRAADTQYF	TGTGCCAGCAGCCAAACCAGGGCTGCAGATACGCAGTATTTT
TRBV20-1	few	TRBJ2-3	-	CSARSPGTSGRVDTQYF	TGCAGTGCTAGGTCTCCCGGGACTTCGGGGCGGGTAGATACGCAGTATTTT
TRBV2	-	TRBJ2-5	-	CASSQEVYGGETQYF	TGTGCCAGCAGTCAAGAGGTTTATGGGGGAGAGACCCAGTACTTC
TRBV6-6	-	TRBJ1-2	TRBD1	CASSSGTVIRGYTF	TGTGCCAGCAGTTCCGGGACAGTCATTCGCGGCTACACCTTC
TRBV7-2	-	TRBJ1-5	TRBD1	CASSLVKGAGQPQHF	TGTGCCAGCAGCTTAGTCAAGGGGGCTGGGCAGCCCCAGCATTTT
TRBV4-3	few	TRBJ1-1	TRBD1	CASSQGDRDTEAFF	TGCGCCAGCAGCCAAGGGGACAGGGACACTGAAGCTTTCTTT
TRBV12-3/TRBV12-4	many	TRBJ2-6	-	CASRESGANVLTF	TGTGCCAGCAGGGAATCTGGGGCCAACGTCCTGACTTTC
TRBV7-3	-	TRBJ2-2	-	CASSLTLPYGELFF	TGTGCCAGCAGCTTAACGCTTCCGTACGGGGAGCTGTTTTTT
TRBV5-1	few	TRBJ2-5	TRBD2	CASSRVAGGQETQYF	TGCGCCAGCAGCAGAGTAGCGGGGGGGCAAGAGACCCAGTACTTC
TRBV18	few	TRBJ1-1	-	CASSPRLAGMNTEAFF	TGTGCCAGCTCACCAAGGTTAGCAGGGATGAACACTGAAGCTTTCTTT
TRBV7-2	few	TRBJ2-5	TRBD2	CASSIASGAETQYF	TGTGCCAGCAGCATCGCTAGCGGGGCGGAGACCCAGTACTTC
TRBV3-1	few	TRBJ2-7	TRBD2	CASSLGLALYEQYF	TGTGCCAGCAGCCTGGGACTAGCGCTCTACGAGCAGTACTTC
TRBV6-5	many	TRBJ2-5	TRBD2	CASSRGTSGGALETQYF	TGTGCCAGCAGTCGGGGGACTAGCGGGGGGGCCTTGGAGACCCAGTACTTC
TRBV13	few	TRBJ2-1	TRBD1	CASSFRDRGNNEQFF	TGTGCCAGCAGCTTCCGGGACAGGGGGAACAATGAGCAGTTCTTC
TRBV5-1	many	TRBJ2-3	TRBD2	CASSLELAGGTDTQYF	TGCGCCAGCAGCTTGGAACTAGCGGGGGGGACAGATACGCAGTATTTT